The 7 T cell receptor beta chains given below trace back to one sample, sequenced in a study of early T cells in non-severe SARS-CoV-2 infection (dated by TCRdb to the early 2020s). Libraries came from 5' RACE. Data came from a NextSeq 500. Through fastp at Q25 and MiXCR, TCRdb rebuilt clones from the public reads, retaining in-frame beta chains. Every CDR3 protein is listed once, alongside the most common genes and DNA of its rows. The sample has 65,000 to 75,000 distinct CDR3 sequences on record, approximately 4.6% of them singletons. The leading ten clones occupy about 3.6% of the sample. Sample: whole blood, taken at baseline. These receptors all stem from an adult who was a healthcare worker with PCR-confirmed SARS-CoV-2 infection or an uninfected control (not recorded which). The donor label of this sample is uncertain.

Turning to this clonotype: A much larger clone sits a single nucleotide away, making a read error possible. No conserved phenylalanine or tryptophan ends this CDR3, so it is likely a read error. The chain links TRBV28 to TRBJ1-2; weak D call: TRBD1 (6 bases). The CDR3 runs 13 residues. Per germline, CDR1 MDHEN and CDR2 SYDVKM. The V and J ends lost 7 bases and 4 bases respectively, with 13 bases between them. CDR3 in amino acids: CASNQQGGYGYTL. The CDR3 nucleotides are TGTGCCAGCAACCAACAGGGAGGCTATGGCTACACCCTC.

There are many counts of this clonotype. V usage is TRBV6-6 and J usage is TRBJ2-1; 10 bases are a match to TRBD1. The V and J ends lost 0 bases and 6 bases, in that order; junction bases with no gene match: 8. The CDR3 has 17 residues. Germline V gene lookup returns CDR1 MNHNY and CDR2 SVGAGI (reference sequence). In nucleotides, the CDR3 is TGTGCCAGCAGTTACTCGGGGACAGGGGATTTAACCAATGAGCAGTTCTTC. It codes for CASSYSGTGDLTNEQFF.

The genes are TRBV19 and TRBJ2-5; tentatively, D is TRBD2 (7 bases). Germline CDR1 and CDR2: LNHDA and SQIVND (reference sequence). V dropped 7 bases and J dropped 5 bases, with 20 bases sitting between them. The CDR3 runs 15 residues. This chain's CDR3 is CASTPVWGGLETQYF. The CDR3 DNA reads TGTGCCAGTACCCCGGTTTGGGGGGGGCTCGAGACCCAGTACTTC.

The chain combines TRBV15 with TRBJ2-3; D not certain. Per the germline V gene, CDR1 is LNHNV and CDR2 is YYDKDF (reference sequence). The CDR3 has 13 residues. Trimming pared 0 bases from V and 2 bases from J, leaving 3 bases between. CDR3 loop: CATSRDLTDTQYF. The CDR3 DNA follows: TGTGCCACCAGCAGAGATCTCACAGATACGCAGTATTTT.

V usage is TRBV7-2 and J usage is TRBJ2-3; 7 bases fit TRBD2. The junction had 11 bases not matched to a gene; V was cut back by 3 bases and J by 5 bases. From germline, CDR1 is SGHTA and CDR2 FQGNSA. The CDR3 is 16 residues long. CDR3 protein: CASSFRTSRRIDTQYF. The CDR3 nucleotides read TGTGCCAGCAGCTTTCGGACTAGTAGGAGAATAGATACGCAGTATTTT.

Many counts were recorded for this clonotype. The chain links TRBV10-2 to TRBJ2-1, with TRBD2 identical over 13 bases. V was clipped by 3 bases and J by 6 bases; unmatched bases: 2. CDR1 is WSHSY, CDR2 SAAADI, per germline. This CDR3 contains 15 residues. CDR3 region: CASSEGTSGANEQFF. The CDR3 DNA reads TGCGCCAGCAGTGAAGGGACTAGCGGGGCCAATGAGCAGTTCTTC.

V gene TRBV4-1 combines with J gene TRBJ1-1; D unresolved. Germline assignment: CDR1 MGHRA and CDR2 YSYEKL. The CDR3 is 13 residues long. The V gene lost 0 bases and the J gene lost 5 bases, with 7 bases spanning the gap. The CDR3 DNA follows: TGCGCCAGCAGCCAAGATTGGAGGACTGAAGCTTTCTTT. It codes for CASSQDWRTEAFF.